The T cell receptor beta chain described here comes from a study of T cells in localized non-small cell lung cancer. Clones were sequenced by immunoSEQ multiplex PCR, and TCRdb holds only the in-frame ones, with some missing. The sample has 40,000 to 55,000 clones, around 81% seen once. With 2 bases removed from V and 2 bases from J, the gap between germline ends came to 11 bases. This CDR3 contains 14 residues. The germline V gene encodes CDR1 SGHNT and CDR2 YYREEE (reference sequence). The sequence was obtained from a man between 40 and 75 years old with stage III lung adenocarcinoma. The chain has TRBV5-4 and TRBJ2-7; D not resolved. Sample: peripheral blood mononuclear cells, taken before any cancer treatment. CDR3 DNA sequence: TGTGCCAGCAGCTTTGGCGGAGCCGCCTACGAGCAGTACTTC. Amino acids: CASSFGGAAYEQYF. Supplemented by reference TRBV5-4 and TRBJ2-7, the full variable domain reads ETGVTQSPTHLIKTRGQQVTLRCSSQSGHNTVSWYQQALGQGPQFIFQYYREEENGRGNFPPRFSGLQFPNYSSELNVNALELDDSALYLCASSFGGAAYEQYFGPGTRLTVT.